The clone carrying this T cell receptor (beta chain) was counted a single time. Its matching antigen is unknown. The CDR3 length is 14 residues. The germline V and J ends were trimmed by 4 bases and 4 bases, with 14 bases remaining between them. Germline loops: CDR1 SGHRS, CDR2 YFSETQ. Researchers reported that TCR beta cDNA libraries carried unique molecular identifiers. MiXCR, run by TCRdb on the PCR reads, gives a single entry per CDR3 protein. This table has roughly 160,000 distinct CDR3 sequences, under 40% appearing once. These data are taken from a study of post-analysis software for immune sequencing data. The study's findings and limits: About five TRBV segments were more frequent in patients than controls; TRBV5-6, TRBV5-1 and TRBV20-1 belonged to this group. Multiple sclerosis patients had significantly lower normalized Chao1 diversity than controls.

The TCR sequence derives from a girl between 10 and 17 years old with multiple sclerosis. This chain links TRBV5-1 with TRBJ1-1; D uncertain. The input for sequencing was blood, taken after autologous hematopoietic stem cell transplantation. The CDR3 nucleotides are TGCGCCAGCAGCGAAAGGACGGCGAGCACTGAAGCTTTCTTT. It specifies CASSERTASTEAFF.